The clone carrying this T cell receptor (beta chain) showed up just a few times. Its cognate antigen is unknown. This CDR3 has 14 residues. CDR1 and CDR2 (germline): MNHNY, SVGAGI (reference sequence). V was pared by 6 bases and J by 2 bases, with 11 bases between. TCRdb reprocessed the reads with MiXCR, giving one entry per CDR3 protein. Here the sample spans 650,000 to 900,000 distinct CDR3 sequences, about 30% being singletons. The data stem from a study of T cell repertoires in cytomegalovirus infection. The wider study: Both recently identified HLA-C-restricted and well-studied HLA-B-restricted CMV epitopes were used in the study. Indications of both CMV infection and matching HLA type were provided by public TCR beta signatures.

Findings of the study overall: Ex vivo responses were dominated by HLA-C-restricted CMV-specific TCR beta clonotypes. Carriage of CMV together with the relevant HLA was identifiable through cumulative public TCR beta family frequency.

Sequenced here: cultured CD8+ T cells from PBMCs, sampled from culture after CMV antigen stimulation. The sequence came from a human donor in good health (CMV status not recorded). Some clones in this sample may be carry-over from other donors' samples. The gene calls are TRBV6-6 and TRBJ1-5; D not resolved. Written as DNA, the CDR3 is TGTGCCAGCAGACCGGTGGGAGGCAATCAGCCCCAGCATTTT. It translates to CASRPVGGNQPQHF.